One sample yielded the 3 T cell receptor beta chains listed below, sequenced in a study of OX40 agonist ivuxolimab in advanced cancers. Clones were read by immunoSEQ multiplex PCR, and TCRdb kept only the in-frame ones, dropping some. The table has tens of thousands of clones, around four fifths seen once. The source material was CD4+ or CD8+ T cells sorted from blood, sampled in a trial of the OX40 agonist ivuxolimab. All receptors derive from an adult with an advanced solid tumor such as melanoma, head and neck, liver or kidney cancer.

This clone was detected only once. The chain recombines TRBV5-4 with TRBJ1-1; D ambiguous. There are 13 residues in the CDR3. In germline, CDR1 is SGHNT, CDR2 YYREEE (reference sequence). Trimming stripped 2 bases from V and 1 base from J, with 6 bases between. The CDR3 is CASSFRQNTEAFF. CDR3 DNA sequence: TGTGCCAGCAGCTTTCGACAGAACACTGAAGCTTTCTTT.

J is TRBJ2-1 and V is TRBV9; the D gene is possibly TRBD2 (7 bases). The germline V and J ends were trimmed by 0 bases and 4 bases, with 14 bases remaining between them. From germline, CDR1 is SGDLS and CDR2 YYNGEE. The CDR3 is made up of 16 amino acids. CDR3 sequence: CASSVEGGGDYNEQFF. As DNA, the CDR3 is TGTGCCAGCAGCGTAGAGGGCGGGGGCGATTACAATGAGCAGTTCTTC. Full variable domain (rest looked up from reference TRBV9 and TRBJ2-1): DSGVTQTPKHLITATGQRVTLRCSPRSGDLSVYWYQQSLDQGLQFLIQYYNGEERAKGNILERFSAQQFPDLHSELNLSSLELGDSALYFCASSVEGGGDYNEQFFGPGTRLTVL.

This clone was seen just once. CDR3: CASSQGRSEQFF. The CDR3 nucleotides read TGCGCCAGCAGCCAAGGACGGAGCGAGCAGTTCTTC. The genes are TRBV4-3 and TRBJ2-1; D is unresolved. CDR3 length: 12 residues. Looked up from germline, CDR1 is LGHNA and CDR2 is YSLEER. Between the trimmed V and J ends, which lost 1 base and 10 bases, there was a span of 8 bases.